These 13 T cell receptor beta chains were all obtained from the same sample, sequenced in a study of blood T cell repertoires in COVID-19. Sequencing used immunoSEQ multiplex PCR; TCRdb keeps in-frame clones, though not all of them. Altogether 300,000 or so clones are present, just over 90% being singletons, with the ten largest covering 2.2%. The sequenced sample consisted of peripheral blood. The receptors stem from a woman aged 30 to 39 with COVID-19, enrolled during active disease.

The CDR3, as DNA: TGTGCCAGCAGTCCATCCTACCCCCGGGGAGGTAGGCGAGGCTACACCTTC. It codes for CASSPSYPRGGRRGYTF. The V call is TRBV6-6, the J call TRBJ1-2; D is ambiguous. The CDR3 is 17 amino acids. The germline V gene encodes CDR1 MNHNY and CDR2 SVGAGI (reference sequence). The V end lost 5 bases, the J end lost 8 bases, and 27 bases lay between the germline ends.

A single count supports this clone. The chain has TRBV27 and TRBJ2-7; possibly TRBD1 for D (5 bases). Looked up from germline, CDR1 is MNHEY and CDR2 is SMNVEV (reference sequence). The CDR3 length is 14 residues. V was pared by 2 bases and J by 6 bases, with 14 bases between. DNA of the CDR3: TGTGCCAGCAGTTTAGGGCAGGGATTTTCCGAGCAGTACTTC. This sequence encodes CASSLGQGFSEQYF.

This clone has more than one count but fewer than ten. V gene TRBV7-8 combines with J gene TRBJ2-7; D perhaps matches TRBD1 (6 bases). V was trimmed by 5 bases and J by 9 bases, leaving 17 bases between them. The CDR3 sequence is 13 residues long. CDR1 SGHVS and CDR2 FQNEAQ come from the germline V gene. The CDR3 sequence is CASSQTEGDRQYF. CDR3 nucleotide sequence: TGTGCCAGCAGCCAGACCGAGGGGGATAGGCAGTACTTC.

The chain has TRBV7-3 and TRBJ2-3, with 7 nucleotides matching TRBD2. Trimming cost V 5 bases and J 6 bases; bases outside gene matches: 5. Germline V CDR1 and CDR2: SGHTA, FQGTGA. CDR3 length: 13 amino acids. In DNA form, the CDR3 reads TGTGCCAGCAGCCCGTCCGGGGGGGATACGCAGTATTTT. Translated, it gives CASSPSGGDTQYF.

V gene TRBV3-1 (or the pseudogene TRBV3-2) combines with J gene TRBJ2-7, with 9 positions matching TRBD2. CDR1 and CDR2 (germline): LGHDT, YNNKEL (reference sequence). V trimming: 3 bases; J trimming: 4 bases; junction bases outside the gene matches: 10. The CDR3 contains 16 residues. The CDR3 sequence: CASSHPGLAGDYEQYF. The CDR3 DNA follows: TGTGCCAGCAGCCACCCGGGACTAGCAGGGGATTACGAGCAGTACTTC.

The V call is TRBV5-8, the J call TRBJ1-2; D not resolved. The V end lost 2 bases, the J end lost 5 bases, and 7 bases lay between the germline ends. This CDR3 has 12 amino acids. Looked up from germline, CDR1 is SGHTS and CDR2 is YDEGEE. CDR3 in DNA: TGTGCCAGCAGCTTTTCAGTATATGGCTACACCTTC. It yields the protein CASSFSVYGYTF.

The chain couples TRBV10-3 to TRBJ2-7; D not certain. CDR3 size: 12 residues. V lost 10 bases to trimming and J lost 3 bases, with 13 bases between them. Looked up from germline, CDR1 is ENHRY and CDR2 is SYGVKD. The CDR3 DNA sequence: TGTGCCACCGCATTGGCCGACTACGAGCAGTACTTC. It codes for CATALADYEQYF.

V is TRBV9 and J is TRBJ2-7, with a weak D call TRBD1 (5 bases). V dropped 0 bases and J dropped 5 bases, with 9 bases sitting between them. The CDR3 consists of 13 residues. Germline V gene lookup returns CDR1 SGDLS and CDR2 YYNGEE. The CDR3 DNA sequence: TGTGCCAGCAGCGTAGATCAGGGCCACGAGCAGTACTTC. Encoded protein: CASSVDQGHEQYF.

The chain recombines TRBV6-5 with TRBJ1-5, with TRBD1 matching 7 bases. This CDR3 region has 16 residues. The germline CDR1 and CDR2 sequences are MNHEY and SVGAGI. V was clipped by 4 bases and J by 2 bases; unmatched bases: 8. The CDR3 reads CASSSRQGNRNQPQHF. The DNA for the CDR3 is TGTGCCAGCAGTTCCCGACAGGGCAACCGCAATCAGCCCCAGCATTTT.

V is TRBV6-5 and J is TRBJ2-2; 7 bases are shared with TRBD2. The ends lost 6 bases at V and 4 bases at J; junction bases unmatched: 2. This CDR3 is 13 amino acids long. Germline V gene data show CDR1 as MNHEY and CDR2 as SVGAGI. CDR3 in amino acids: CASRRERTGELFF. The CDR3 nucleotides read TGTGCCAGCAGGCGGGAGCGCACCGGGGAGCTGTTTTTT.

V is TRBV30 and J is TRBJ2-7, with TRBD2 matching over 11 bases. Germline CDR1 GTSNPN, CDR2 SVGIG (reference sequence). The CDR3 spans 19 residues. Trimming removed 2 bases from V and 5 bases from J; junction bases left unmatched: 20. As DNA, the CDR3 is TGTGCCTGGAGTTTCTTCCGGGGGGATCTAGCGGGAGGTCGCAACGAGCAGTACTTC. This sequence encodes CAWSFFRGDLAGGRNEQYF. Using reference TRBV30 and TRBJ2-7 for the parts outside the CDR3, the full variable domain is SQTIHQWPATLVQPVGSPLSLECTVEGTSNPNLYWYRQAAGRGLQLLFYSVGIGQISSEVPQNLSASRPQDRQFILSSKKLLLSDSGFYLCAWSFFRGDLAGGRNEQYFGPGTRLTVT.

The chain recombines TRBV2 with TRBJ1-2; D gene uncertain. CDR3 length: 15 amino acids. V was shortened by 0 bases and J by 4 bases, with 12 bases between the two germline ends. Germline V gene lookup returns CDR1 SNHLY and CDR2 FYNNEI. The CDR3 here is CASSEAQAGSYGYTF. CDR3 nucleotide sequence: TGTGCCAGCAGTGAAGCGCAGGCGGGAAGCTATGGCTACACCTTC.

V usage is TRBV29-1 and J usage is TRBJ2-7, with 8 bases that match TRBD2. Losses at the gene ends were 6 bases for V and 0 bases for J; bases not matched to a gene: 4. This CDR3 has 13 residues. Per the germline V gene, CDR1 is SQVTM and CDR2 is ANQGSEA. The CDR3 DNA follows: TGCAGCGTACTAGCGGCCCTCTCCTACGAGCAGTACTTC. Translation: CSVLAALSYEQYF.